This T cell receptor (beta chain) appears in the sequencing data of a study of T cell clusters in autoimmune cytopenias. Each sample's input was roughly 230 ng genomic DNA, some 38,000 genome equivalents. General study results and limits: TRB repertoire shifts in secondary cytopenia and chronic lymphocytic leukemia mostly reflected lymphoma, not autoimmunity. Active autoimmune hepatitis patients had about 3.3-fold fewer exclusive TRB clusters than healthy donors.

The length of the CDR3 is 16 residues. About this clonotype itself: The antigen remains undetermined.

TRB was amplified by touch-down multiplex PCR, primer pools A and B combined. TCRdb reprocessed the multiplex PCR reads and stores each CDR3 protein as one record, lacking DNA. This table holds about 6,500 distinct CDR3 sequences. This sample also appeared in a second study, on T cell repertoires in aging, cancer and after chemotherapy. This second study notes: The full dataset contained several million TCR reads. Compared with age-matched healthy donors, untreated hematological or solid cancer patients showed higher blood TCR clonality.

The V gene is TRBV12-3 or TRBV12-4, the J gene TRBJ1-3. The sample taken for sequencing was peripheral blood. This clonotype was obtained from a human donor in good health. The CDR3 spells CASSLAVRTSGNTIYF.